This T cell receptor (beta chain) was profiled in a study of monozygotic twins with inflammatory bowel disease. CDR3 length: 20 amino acids. Germline CDR1 MGHRA, CDR2 YSYEKL. Eight separate reactions per sample served to make cDNA. After re-calling the 5' RACE reads, TCRdb lists one entry per CDR3 protein, DNA absent. The sample's table shows some 160,000 distinct CDR3 sequences. The sample comprised blood. This chain connects TRBV4-1 to TRBJ2-1; without DNA, the TCRdb call of TRBD2 cannot be checked. This TCR was recovered from a human donor with ulcerative colitis or Crohn's disease, or a healthy co-twin of an affected twin (not recorded which). The CDR3 protein is CASSQDGLAGAQSSYNEQFF.